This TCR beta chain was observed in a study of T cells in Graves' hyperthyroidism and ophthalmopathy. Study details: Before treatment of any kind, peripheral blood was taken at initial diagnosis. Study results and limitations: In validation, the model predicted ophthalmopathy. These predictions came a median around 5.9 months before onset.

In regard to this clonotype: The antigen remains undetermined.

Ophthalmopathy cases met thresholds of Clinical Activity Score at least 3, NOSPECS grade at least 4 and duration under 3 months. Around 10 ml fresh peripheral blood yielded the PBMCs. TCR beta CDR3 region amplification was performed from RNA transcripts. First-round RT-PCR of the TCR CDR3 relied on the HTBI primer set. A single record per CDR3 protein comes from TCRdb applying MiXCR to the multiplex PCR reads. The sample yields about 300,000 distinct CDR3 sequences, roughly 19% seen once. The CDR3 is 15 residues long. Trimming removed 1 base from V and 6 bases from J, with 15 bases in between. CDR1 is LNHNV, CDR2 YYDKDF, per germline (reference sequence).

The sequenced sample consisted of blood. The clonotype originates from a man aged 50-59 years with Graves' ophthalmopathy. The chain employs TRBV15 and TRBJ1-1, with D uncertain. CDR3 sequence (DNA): TGTGCCACCAGCAGAGGGGAAGCGTTCTTATCTGAAGCTTTCTTT. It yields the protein CATSRGEAFLSEAFF. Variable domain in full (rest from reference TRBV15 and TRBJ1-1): DAMVIQNPRYQVTQFGKPVTLSCSQTLNHNVMYWYQQKSSQAPKLLFHYYDKDFNNEADTPDNFQSRRPNTSFCFLDIRSPGLGDTAMYLCATSRGEAFLSEAFFGQGTRLTVV.